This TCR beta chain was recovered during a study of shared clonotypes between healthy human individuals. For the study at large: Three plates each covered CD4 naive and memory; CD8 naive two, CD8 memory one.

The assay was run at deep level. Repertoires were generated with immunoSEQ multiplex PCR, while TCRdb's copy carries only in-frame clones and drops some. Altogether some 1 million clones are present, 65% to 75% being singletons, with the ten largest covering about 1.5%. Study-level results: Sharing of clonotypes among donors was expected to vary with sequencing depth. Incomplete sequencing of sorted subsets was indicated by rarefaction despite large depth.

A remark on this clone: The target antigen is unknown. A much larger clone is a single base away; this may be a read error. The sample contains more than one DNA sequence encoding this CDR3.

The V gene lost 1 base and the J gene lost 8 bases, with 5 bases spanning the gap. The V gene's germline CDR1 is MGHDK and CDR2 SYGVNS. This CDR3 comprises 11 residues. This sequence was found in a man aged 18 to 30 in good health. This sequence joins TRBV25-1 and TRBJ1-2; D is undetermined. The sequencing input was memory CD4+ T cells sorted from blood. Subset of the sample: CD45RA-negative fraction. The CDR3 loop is CASSELNGYTF. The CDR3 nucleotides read TGTGCCAGCAGTGAATTAAACGGCTACACCTTC.